The 24 T cell receptor beta chains in this list originate from one sample, sequenced in a study of blood T cell repertoires in COVID-19. TCRdb's copy holds only in-frame clones and misses some; the assay was immunoSEQ multiplex PCR. The sample records about 210,000 clones, 80% to 85% being singletons. The sample comprised PBMCs or T cells enriched from blood (not recorded which). These receptors all stem from a woman between 50 and 59 years old with acute COVID-19.

This chain uses TRBV9 with TRBJ1-4, with D uncertain. The ends were cut back, 0 bases at V and 4 bases at J, with 7 bases in the middle. CDR3 length equals 14 residues. From germline, CDR1 is SGDLS and CDR2 YYNGEE. Here the CDR3 DNA reads TGTGCCAGCAGCGTAGGGCAGGATAATGAAAAACTGTTTTTT. This sequence encodes CASSVGQDNEKLFF.

The genes are TRBV6-5 and TRBJ1-2, with 8 bases that match TRBD1. From germline, CDR1 is MNHEY and CDR2 SVGAGI. The CDR3 runs to 15 residues. After removal of 0 bases from V and 8 bases from J, the junction contained 8 bases not matched to a gene. The CDR3 sequence is CASSYSGAGGYGYTF. CDR3 in DNA: TGTGCCAGCAGTTACTCAGGTGCAGGGGGCTACGGCTACACCTTC.

This chain links TRBV30 with TRBJ1-3; 7 bases fit TRBD1. CDR3 length: 14 amino acids. V shed 4 bases and J 1 base; nucleotides not matched to a gene: 4. Germline assignment: CDR1 GTSNPN and CDR2 SVGIG (reference sequence). Written as DNA, the CDR3 is TGTGCCTGGAAAGGGGGCGCTTCTGGAAACACCATATATTTT. Translation: CAWKGGASGNTIYF.

The rearrangement joins TRBV2 to TRBJ2-3; TRBD2 aligns across 12 bases. J was trimmed by 5 bases and V by 7 bases; bases with no gene match: 7. This CDR3 region has 15 residues. Germline V CDR1 and CDR2: SNHLY, FYNNEI. CDR3 sequence (DNA): TGTGCCAGCAAGCCTAGCGGGGGGGCTTTAGATACGCAGTATTTT. Its translation is CASKPSGGALDTQYF.

The chain combines TRBV18 with TRBJ2-7; TRBD1 aligns across 8 bases. Trimming at V came to 1 base and at J to 3 bases, leaving 8 bases not matched to a gene. Germline assignment: CDR1 KGHSH and CDR2 LQKENI. This CDR3 is built from 16 residues. The CDR3, as DNA: TGTGCCAGCTCACCACTCGGACAGGGAGAAGGCTACGAGCAGTACTTC. This codes for CASSPLGQGEGYEQYF.

The CDR3 loop is CASSYGQGAYEQYF. The CDR3 nucleotides read TGTGCCAGCAGTTACGGGCAGGGGGCCTACGAGCAGTACTTC. V usage is TRBV6-2 or TRBV6-3 and J usage is TRBJ2-7; 7 bases are shared with TRBD1. The CDR3 totals 14 residues. J gave up 2 bases and V 2 bases, and 3 bases lay outside the gene matches. From germline, CDR1 is MNHEY and CDR2 SVGEGT.

J is TRBJ2-3 and V is TRBV3-1 (or the pseudogene TRBV3-2); 9 bases line up with TRBD2. The CDR3 has 15 amino acids. Germline CDR1 and CDR2: LGHDT and YNNKEL (reference sequence). V was clipped by 4 bases and J by 1 base; unmatched bases: 3. CDR3: CASSRIAGGTDTQYF. The CDR3 region has the DNA TGTGCCAGCAGCCGGATAGCGGGGGGCACAGATACGCAGTATTTT.

The rearrangement uses TRBV19 and TRBJ1-2, with 9 bases identical to TRBD1. There are 13 residues in the CDR3. The junction had 3 bases not matched to a gene; V was cut back by 5 bases and J by 5 bases. The germline V gene has CDR1 LNHDA and CDR2 SQIVND (reference sequence). The CDR3 here is CASSEDRGYGYTF. CDR3 bases: TGTGCCAGTAGTGAGGACAGGGGATATGGCTACACCTTC.

This sequence joins TRBV28 and TRBJ1-2; D is ambiguous. The CDR3 has 13 residues. Looked up from germline, CDR1 is MDHEN and CDR2 is SYDVKM. Trimming stripped 11 bases from V and 5 bases from J, with 18 bases between. CDR3 DNA: TGTGCCTGCCGAATTAACTCCGTTTATGGCTACACCTTC. Amino acid sequence: CACRINSVYGYTF.

This chain joins TRBV6-1 and TRBJ1-1; no definite D call. The germline V gene encodes CDR1 MNHNS and CDR2 SASEGT. This CDR3 region has 12 residues. V gave up 3 bases and J gave up 6 bases, with 8 bases separating them. The CDR3 loop reads CASSDGRAEAFF. The CDR3 DNA reads as TGTGCCAGCAGTGATGGGAGGGCTGAAGCTTTCTTT.

The chain is built from TRBV19 and TRBJ2-2; perhaps TRBD2 as D (6 bases). Trimming pared 3 bases from V and 6 bases from J, leaving 11 bases between. This CDR3 is 14 amino acids long. Germline CDR1 LNHDA, CDR2 SQIVND (reference sequence). DNA for the CDR3: TGTGCCAGTAGTATGGGCAGGGAGGCCGGGGAGCTGTTTTTT. Residues: CASSMGREAGELFF. Full variable domain (rest looked up from reference TRBV19 and TRBJ2-2): DGGITQSPKYLFRKEGQNVTLSCEQNLNHDAMYWYRQDPGQGLRLIYYSQIVNDFQKGDIAEGYSVSREKKESFPLTVTSAQKNPTAFYLCASSMGREAGELFFGEGSRLTVL.

In its sample, this clone was seen once. V and J are TRBV7-2 and TRBJ1-3, with 8 bases that match TRBD1. Germline assignment: CDR1 SGHTA and CDR2 FQGNSA. The CDR3 has 14 residues. With 5 bases clipped from V and 4 bases from J, the junction kept 4 bases outside the gene matches. In DNA form, the CDR3 reads TGTGCCAGCAGCCCCGGGACAGGAGGAAACACCATATATTTT. This translates into CASSPGTGGNTIYF.

This chain uses TRBV28 with TRBJ2-5, with D hard to call. CDR1 and CDR2 (germline): MDHEN, SYDVKM. The V end lost 5 bases, the J end lost 7 bases, and 8 bases lay between the germline ends. The CDR3 loop spans 11 amino acids. This CDR3 reads CASSQRRTQYF. The CDR3 DNA is TGTGCCAGCAGTCAGAGGAGGACCCAGTACTTC. The full variable domain, in which reference TRBV28 and TRBJ2-5 provide the parts outside the CDR3, is DVKVTQSSRYLVKRTGEKVFLECVQDMDHENMFWYRQDPGLGLRLIYFSYDVKMKEKGDIPEGYSVSREKKERFSLILESASTNQTSMYLCASSQRRTQYFGPGTRLLVL.

The rearrangement uses TRBV7-6 and TRBJ2-3; TRBD1 is a possible D gene (5 bases). The ends were cut back, 5 bases at V and 3 bases at J, with 18 bases in the middle. This CDR3 spans 16 amino acids. From germline, CDR1 is SGHVS and CDR2 FNYEAQ. In DNA form, the CDR3 reads TGTGCCAGCAGCCGGACGTCAGGGTTTCAGACAGATACGCAGTATTTT. Translated: CASSRTSGFQTDTQYF.

The V call is TRBV6-1, the J call TRBJ1-3; D uncertain. The germline CDR1 and CDR2 sequences are MNHNS and SASEGT. Trimming stripped 1 base from V and 2 bases from J, with 9 bases between. CDR3 length: 15 residues. The CDR3 DNA is TGTGCCAGCAGTGAAGTCCGGGTCCCTGGAAACACCATATATTTT. It is translated as CASSEVRVPGNTIYF.

The V and J genes are TRBV3-1 (or the pseudogene TRBV3-2) and TRBJ1-5, with D hard to call. Germline CDR1 and CDR2: LGHDT and YNNKEL (reference sequence). V was pared by 1 base and J by 6 bases, with 10 bases between. This CDR3 has 14 residues. The CDR3: CASSQVVGVQPQHF. The DNA for the CDR3 is TGTGCCAGCAGCCAAGTTGTCGGTGTTCAGCCCCAGCATTTT.

The CDR3 DNA follows: TGTGCCAGCAGCTTACCATGGACAGGGGGTGGAAACACCATATATTTT. It yields the protein CASSLPWTGGGNTIYF. The chain carries TRBV5-4 and TRBJ1-3; 10 bases line up with TRBD1. V dropped 2 bases and J dropped 3; count of bases not matched to a gene: 5. Germline CDR1 and CDR2: SGHNT and YYREEE (reference sequence). This CDR3 is 16 amino acids long.

The J gene is TRBJ2-1, the V gene TRBV5-1, with D uncertain. The CDR3 runs 14 residues. Trimming left V 2 bases short and J 3 bases short, with 9 bases between. In germline, CDR1 is SGHRS, CDR2 YFSETQ. The CDR3 DNA reads TGCGCCAGCAGCTTTTCGCAGGACTACAATGAGCAGTTCTTC. This codes for CASSFSQDYNEQFF.

This clone occurred once. This chain links TRBV19 with TRBJ2-5; 10 positions agree with TRBD2. Germline CDR1 reads LNHDA; CDR2 reads SQIVND (reference sequence). The CDR3 length is 17 residues. V gave up 5 bases and J gave up 2 bases; unmatched junction bases: 11. CDR3 nucleotides: TGTGCCAGTAGTCGCGCCCGGACTAGCGGTCCTCAAGAGACCCAGTACTTC. Protein product: CASSRARTSGPQETQYF.

This chain connects TRBV6-2 or TRBV6-3 to TRBJ1-6; D is possibly TRBD1 (5 bases). Germline CDR1 reads MNHEY; CDR2 reads SVGEGT. The length of the CDR3 is 16 residues. V was cut by 5 bases and J by 7 bases, with 18 bases left in between. The CDR3: CASSGASGRRNSPLHF. CDR3 DNA: TGTGCCAGCAGTGGGGCCTCTGGCAGGCGGAATTCACCCCTCCACTTT.

The chain has TRBV15 and TRBJ2-7; 9 bases fit TRBD1. This CDR3 comprises 16 residues. Germline values: CDR1 LNHNV, CDR2 YYDKDF (reference sequence). V lost 3 bases to trimming and J lost 5 bases; unmatched junction nucleotides: 11. CDR3 coding DNA: TGTGCCACCAGCAGGGCAGGGACAGGGAGCAAACACGAGCAGTACTTC. Protein product: CATSRAGTGSKHEQYF.

V is TRBV7-2 and J is TRBJ1-5, with 11 nucleotides matching TRBD1. This CDR3 has 14 residues. With 4 bases clipped from V and 6 bases from J, the junction kept 2 bases outside the gene matches. Germline-derived CDR1 and CDR2 are SGHTA and FQGNSA. CDR3 loop: CASSWDRGGQPQHF. CDR3 nucleotide sequence: TGTGCCAGCAGCTGGGACAGGGGGGGTCAGCCCCAGCATTTT.

The chain combines TRBV6-2 or TRBV6-3 with TRBJ1-2; TRBD1 is a possible D gene (6 bases). This CDR3 is 16 amino acids long. Germline CDR1 MNHEY, CDR2 SVGEGT. V was shortened by 0 bases and J by 2 bases, with 13 bases between the two germline ends. DNA for the CDR3: TGTGCCAGCAGTTACTCGACGAACAGGGTAAACTATGGCTACACCTTC. It encodes CASSYSTNRVNYGYTF.

The chain joins TRBV6-4 to TRBJ1-2, with D maybe TRBD1 (5 bases). Between the trimmed V and J ends, which lost 6 bases and 8 bases, there was a span of 13 bases. CDR1 MRHNA and CDR2 SNTAGT come from the germline V gene. The CDR3 consists of 12 residues. CDR3 loop: CASRDSQGGYTF. The DNA for the CDR3 is TGTGCCAGCAGGGATTCTCAGGGAGGCTACACCTTC.